Listed here are 7 T cell receptor beta chains from one sample, sequenced in a study of blood T cell repertoires in COVID-19. Profiling relied on immunoSEQ multiplex PCR, and the TCRdb table lists in-frame clones only, not all of them. The sample consists of tens of thousands of clones, over 75% of them appearing once. Sequenced material: peripheral blood. The receptor source for this set is an elderly woman with acute or convalescent COVID-19.

The V call is TRBV5-1, the J call TRBJ1-2; 7 bases map to TRBD1. Germline values: CDR1 SGHRS, CDR2 YFSETQ. Trimming removed 4 bases from V and 8 bases from J; junction bases left unmatched: 5. This CDR3 contains 12 residues. The CDR3 bases are TGCGCCAGCAGCGCGGGACAGCGAGGCTACACCTTC. Its translation: CASSAGQRGYTF.

The chain recombines TRBV29-1 with TRBJ1-3; D unclear. Trimming cost V 0 bases and J 10 bases, with 13 bases left between them. The CDR3 totals 13 residues. From germline, CDR1 is SQVTM and CDR2 ANQGSEA. CDR3 region: CSVEDQSARTIYF. Written as DNA, the CDR3 is TGCAGCGTTGAAGATCAAAGCGCCCGGACCATATATTTT.

This rearrangement joins TRBV4-1 to TRBJ1-2; D might be TRBD1 (6 bases). Germline V gene sequence: CDR1 MGHRA, CDR2 YSYEKL. This CDR3 comprises 11 residues. V was shortened by 6 bases and J by 7 bases, with 9 bases between the two germline ends. The CDR3 region is CASSRGAGYTF. In nucleotides, the CDR3 is TGCGCCAGCAGTCGGGGGGCTGGCTACACCTTC.

The gene calls are TRBV11-2 and TRBJ2-1; D gene ambiguous. Trimming cost V 3 bases and J 7 bases, with 16 bases left between them. The CDR3 has 15 amino acids. Germline V gives CDR1 SGHAT, CDR2 FQNNGV. CDR3 amino acids: CASSFGASEVNEQFF. Written as DNA, the CDR3 is TGTGCCAGCAGCTTCGGCGCTTCAGAGGTGAATGAGCAGTTCTTC.

Here the CDR3 DNA reads TGTGCCTGGAGTCGAGACAGAATCTATGGCTACACCTTC. This codes for CAWSRDRIYGYTF. V gene TRBV30 combines with J gene TRBJ1-2; perhaps TRBD1 as D (5 bases). Germline V gene data show CDR1 as GTSNPN and CDR2 as SVGIG (reference sequence). CDR3 size: 13 residues. Trimming took 2 bases from V and 4 from J, leaving 11 bases between them.

J is TRBJ1-4 and V is TRBV7-9, with TRBD1 identical over 7 bases. This CDR3 contains 14 residues. Germline CDR1 SEHNR, CDR2 FQNEAQ (reference sequence). The V gene end was trimmed by 6 bases and the J gene end by 4 bases; junction bases not matched to a gene: 5. CDR3 loop: CASRSGQHNEKLFF. As DNA, the CDR3 is TGTGCCAGCAGGTCGGGACAGCATAATGAAAAACTGTTTTTT.

This chain links TRBV27 with TRBJ2-5; 7 bases align to TRBD1. This CDR3 is built from 14 residues. Germline V gives CDR1 MNHEY, CDR2 SMNVEV (reference sequence). The ends lost 2 bases at V and 5 bases at J; junction bases unmatched: 5. This chain's CDR3 is CASSLRRGLETQYF. In DNA, the CDR3 is TGTGCCAGCAGTTTAAGAAGGGGGCTGGAGACCCAGTACTTC.